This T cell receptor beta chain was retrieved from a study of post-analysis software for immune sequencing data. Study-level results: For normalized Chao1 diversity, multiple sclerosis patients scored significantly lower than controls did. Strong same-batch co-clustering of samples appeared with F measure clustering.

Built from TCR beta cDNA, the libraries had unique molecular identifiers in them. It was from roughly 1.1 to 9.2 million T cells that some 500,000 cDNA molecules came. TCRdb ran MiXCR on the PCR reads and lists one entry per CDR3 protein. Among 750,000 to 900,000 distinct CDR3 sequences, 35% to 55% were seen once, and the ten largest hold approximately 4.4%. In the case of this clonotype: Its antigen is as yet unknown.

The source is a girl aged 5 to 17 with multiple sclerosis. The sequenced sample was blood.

CDR3 in DNA: TGTGCCAGCAGCGTAGGGGCAGGGTGGTCTTTGGAGCAGTACTTC. Translation: CASSVGAGWSLEQYF. V gene TRBV9 combines with J gene TRBJ2-7, with D possibly matching TRBD1 (5 bases). CDR1 is SGDLS and CDR2 is YYNGEE in the germline V gene. V was shortened by 0 bases and J by 7 bases, with 17 bases between the two germline ends. The CDR3 covers 15 residues.